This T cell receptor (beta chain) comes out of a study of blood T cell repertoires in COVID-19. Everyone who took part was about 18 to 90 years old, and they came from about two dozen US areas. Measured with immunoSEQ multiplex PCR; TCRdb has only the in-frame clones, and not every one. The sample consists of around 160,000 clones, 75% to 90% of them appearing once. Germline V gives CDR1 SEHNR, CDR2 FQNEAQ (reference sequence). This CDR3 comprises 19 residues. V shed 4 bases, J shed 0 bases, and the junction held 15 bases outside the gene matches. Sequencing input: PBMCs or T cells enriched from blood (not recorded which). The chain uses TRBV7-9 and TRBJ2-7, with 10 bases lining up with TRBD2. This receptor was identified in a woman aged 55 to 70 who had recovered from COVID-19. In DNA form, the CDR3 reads TGTGCCAGCAGCTCCTCGGTAGCGGGGGGCCCTGACCCCTCCTACGAGCAGTACTTC. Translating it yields CASSSSVAGGPDPSYEQYF.